The 10 T cell receptor beta chains in this list originate from one sample, sequenced in a study of patients and donors after allogeneic stem cell transplantation. TCRdb itself ran the RT-PCR reads through MiXCR, one entry per CDR3 protein. The repertoire holds about 230,000 distinct CDR3 sequences, with 12% to 15% as singletons. The source material was blood, either unsorted or a sorted T cell fraction (not recorded which). Receptors originate from a human donor who was either an allogeneic HSCT recipient or a stem cell or donor lymphocyte infusion donor (not recorded which). It is not recorded whose cells these are; they may come from a transplant donor.

This clonotype was seen at least ten times. This chain links TRBV12-3 or TRBV12-4 with TRBJ1-5; D not resolved. The CDR3 has 15 residues. V dropped 5 bases and J dropped 4 bases, with 15 bases sitting between them. DNA of the CDR3: TGTGCCAGCAGTCCCGGAACGCTGATTAATCAGCCCCAGCATTTT. This gives the protein CASSPGTLINQPQHF.

This clonotype was recorded a few times. The rearrangement uses TRBV20-1 and TRBJ2-7; D could derive from TRBD1 or TRBD2 (6 bases each). Germline loops: CDR1 DFQATT, CDR2 SNEGSKA (reference sequence). The CDR3 is made up of 15 amino acids. V lost 6 bases and J 5 bases, leaving 23 bases between the germline ends. CDR3 DNA sequence: TGCAGTGCCGCCGGCCCGGGCAGGGGAGGACACGAGCAGTACTTC. Protein sequence: CSAAGPGRGGHEQYF.

This clonotype was observed once. The CDR3 DNA sequence: TGTGCCAGCAGCGAGGGGCCAATAGGGGGCTACACCTTC. Protein product: CASSEGPIGGYTF. The V gene is TRBV9, the J gene TRBJ1-2, with D perhaps matching TRBD1 (5 bases). The germline gives CDR1 SGDLS, CDR2 YYNGEE. This CDR3 has 13 residues. Trimming cost V 3 bases and J 8 bases, with 14 bases left between them.

The rearrangement joins TRBV6-1 to TRBJ2-1; D is unclear. V lost 10 bases and J lost 6, with 7 bases in between. CDR1 is MNHNS and CDR2 is SASEGT in the germline V gene. This CDR3 contains 10 residues. In DNA form, the CDR3 reads TGTGCCAACGGCGGCAATGAGCAGTTCTTC. It codes for CANGGNEQFF.

The table lists this clonotype with many counts. This chain joins TRBV20-1 and TRBJ1-5, with D possibly TRBD1 on 5 matching bases. The V gene's germline CDR1 is DFQATT and CDR2 SNEGSKA (reference sequence). Trimming removed 3 bases from V and 5 bases from J, with 17 bases in between. CDR3 length equals 15 residues. In nucleotides, the CDR3 is TGCAGTGCTAGCACAGGCCCCCTAGGGGATCAGCCCCAGCATTTT. Translating gives CSASTGPLGDQPQHF.

This clonotype appeared many times. This chain connects TRBV9 to TRBJ2-2, with TRBD2 as a possible D gene (6 bases). The V end lost 5 bases, the J end lost 2 bases, and 13 bases lay between the germline ends. The CDR3 totals 15 residues. Germline V CDR1 and CDR2: SGDLS, YYNGEE. CDR3 sequence reads: CASRSSGLNTGELFF. The CDR3 DNA reads TGTGCCAGCAGATCCAGCGGACTAAACACCGGGGAGCTGTTTTTT. The full variable domain, with the rest looked up from reference TRBV9 and TRBJ2-2, is DSGVTQTPKHLITATGQRVTLRCSPRSGDLSVYWYQQSLDQGLQFLIQYYNGEERAKGNILERFSAQQFPDLHSELNLSSLELGDSALYFCASRSSGLNTGELFFGEGSRLTVL.

There are a few counts of this clonotype. V is TRBV16 and J is TRBJ2-2; D is unclear. Trimming stripped 4 bases from V and 1 base from J, with 10 bases between. The germline gives CDR1 KGHSY, CDR2 FQNENV. The CDR3 has 15 residues. CDR3 coding DNA: TGTGCCAGCAGCCCGGCAAGGGTGAACACCGGGGAGCTGTTTTTT. Translation: CASSPARVNTGELFF.

Many counts were recorded for this clonotype. V is TRBV15 and J is TRBJ1-1; the match to TRBD1 covers 7 bases. This CDR3 comprises 18 residues. CDR1 is LNHNV and CDR2 is YYDKDF in the germline V gene (reference sequence). Trimming at V came to 0 bases and at J to 5 bases, leaving 15 bases not matched to a gene. The CDR3 here is CATSRDRFRGTAVTEAFF. CDR3 nucleotide sequence: TGTGCCACCAGCAGAGATAGGTTTCGAGGGACAGCGGTAACTGAAGCTTTCTTT. The full variable domain, with the rest looked up from reference TRBV15 and TRBJ1-1, is DAMVIQNPRYQVTQFGKPVTLSCSQTLNHNVMYWYQQKSSQAPKLLFHYYDKDFNNEADTPDNFQSRRPNTSFCFLDIRSPGLGDTAMYLCATSRDRFRGTAVTEAFFGQGTRLTVV.

The rearrangement joins TRBV5-1 to TRBJ2-4, with 9 bases lining up with TRBD2. Trimming removed 6 bases from V and 0 bases from J; junction bases left unmatched: 10. CDR1 is SGHRS, CDR2 YFSETQ, per germline. This CDR3 has 17 amino acids. As DNA, the CDR3 is TGCGCCAGCACCCCAAGTCTAGCGGGGTTAGCCAAAAACATTCAGTACTTC. Amino acids: CASTPSLAGLAKNIQYF.

The chain is built from TRBV12-3 or TRBV12-4 and TRBJ1-2; possibly TRBD1 for D (5 bases). Trimming took 0 bases from V and 0 from J, leaving 14 bases between them. This CDR3 contains 17 residues. The CDR3 region is CASSLAGQKTSNYGYTF. CDR3 coding DNA: TGTGCCAGCAGTTTAGCGGGGCAGAAGACCTCTAACTATGGCTACACCTTC.